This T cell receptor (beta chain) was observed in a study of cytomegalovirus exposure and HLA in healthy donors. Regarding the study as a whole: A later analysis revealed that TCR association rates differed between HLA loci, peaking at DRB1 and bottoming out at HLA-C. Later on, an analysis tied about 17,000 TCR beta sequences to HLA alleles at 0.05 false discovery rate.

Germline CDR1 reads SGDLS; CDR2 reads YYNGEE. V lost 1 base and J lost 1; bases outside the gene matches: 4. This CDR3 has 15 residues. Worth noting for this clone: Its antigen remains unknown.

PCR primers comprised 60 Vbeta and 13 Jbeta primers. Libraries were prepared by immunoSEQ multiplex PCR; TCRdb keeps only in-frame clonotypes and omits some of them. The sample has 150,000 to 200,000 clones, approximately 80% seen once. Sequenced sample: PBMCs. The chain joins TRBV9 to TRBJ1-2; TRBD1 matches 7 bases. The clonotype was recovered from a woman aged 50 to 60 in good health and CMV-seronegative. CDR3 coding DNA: TGTGCCAGCAGCGTATCGGACAGGTTTAACTATGGCTACACCTTC. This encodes CASSVSDRFNYGYTF.